A single sample is the source of the 24 T cell receptor beta chains below, sequenced in a study of T cell responses to AZD1222 COVID-19 vaccine. The protocol was immunoSEQ multiplex PCR, while the TCRdb copy is restricted to in-frame clones and leaves out a portion. The repertoire holds approximately 170,000 clones, with 94% as singletons. The sample here was peripheral blood, taken 28 days after the second AZD1222 dose. Source of these receptors: an adult who received the AZD1222 COVID-19 vaccine.

V gene TRBV7-7 combines with J gene TRBJ2-3, with 8 bases aligning to TRBD1. The trim removed 5 bases at V and 2 bases at J, leaving 3 bases unmatched. Germline CDR1 and CDR2: SSHAT and FNYEAQ (reference sequence). The CDR3 totals 14 residues. DNA of the CDR3: TGTGCCAGCAGCCAGACAGGGGTCACAGATACGCAGTATTTT. Translated: CASSQTGVTDTQYF.

This clone was counted a single time. This rearrangement joins TRBV2 to TRBJ2-7; D is perhaps TRBD1 or TRBD2 (6 bases each). Looked up from germline, CDR1 is SNHLY and CDR2 is FYNNEI. With 4 bases removed from V and 2 bases from J, the gap between germline ends came to 18 bases. This CDR3 is 16 amino acids long. The CDR3 sequence: CASSVSLAGEAYEQYF. In nucleotides, the CDR3 is TGTGCCAGCAGTGTGAGTCTGGCAGGGGAGGCCTACGAGCAGTACTTC.

The chain joins TRBV3-1 (or the pseudogene TRBV3-2) to TRBJ2-1, with D perhaps matching TRBD2 (5 bases). V lost 4 bases to trimming and J lost 9 bases, with 13 bases between them. CDR1 LGHDT and CDR2 YNNKEL come from the germline V gene (reference sequence). The CDR3 totals 13 residues. The CDR3 sequence: CASSRSQEGEQFF. CDR3 nucleotide sequence: TGTGCCAGCAGCCGCAGCCAAGAGGGTGAGCAGTTCTTC.

The V and J genes are TRBV2 and TRBJ2-2; TRBD1 agrees at 9 bases. Germline V gives CDR1 SNHLY, CDR2 FYNNEI. The CDR3 covers 15 residues. V lost 6 bases and J lost 7; bases outside the gene matches: 9. The CDR3 protein is CASRVGQGLGGELFF. DNA for the CDR3: TGTGCCAGCAGGGTCGGACAGGGGCTGGGCGGGGAGCTGTTTTTT.

The J gene is TRBJ2-1, the V gene TRBV7-2, with D perhaps matching TRBD1 (5 bases). V lost 3 bases to trimming and J lost 0 bases, with 18 bases between them. Looked up from germline, CDR1 is SGHTA and CDR2 is FQGNSA. There are 18 residues in the CDR3. In DNA form, the CDR3 reads TGTGCCAGCAGCTTCGGCAGGGCCGGTCGAAGCTCCTACAATGAGCAGTTCTTC. Its translation is CASSFGRAGRSSYNEQFF.

This clone showed up just once. The V and J genes are TRBV30 and TRBJ1-1, with 8 bases matching TRBD1. V dropped 3 bases and J dropped 3; count of bases not matched to a gene: 6. CDR1 GTSNPN and CDR2 SVGIG come from the germline V gene (reference sequence). The CDR3 runs to 14 residues. The CDR3 reads CAWRPTGVDTEAFF. CDR3 DNA: TGTGCCTGGAGACCGACAGGGGTGGACACTGAAGCTTTCTTT.

This chain connects TRBV4-3 to TRBJ1-4; TRBD1 agrees at 7 bases. This CDR3 region has 14 residues. CDR1 and CDR2 from the germline V gene are LGHNA and YSLEER. J was trimmed by 8 bases and V by 0 bases; bases with no gene match: 3. The chain's CDR3 is CASSQEYRGEKLFF. CDR3 DNA: TGCGCCAGCAGCCAAGAATACAGGGGAGAAAAACTGTTTTTT.

The chain links TRBV10-1 to TRBJ2-2; D not certain. Germline loops: CDR1 WNHNN, CDR2 SYGVQD (reference sequence). Trimming pared 4 bases from V and 4 bases from J, leaving 7 bases between. The CDR3 contains 13 residues. CDR3 sequence: CASSGGLTGELFF. CDR3 in DNA: TGCGCCAGCAGTGGTGGCCTCACCGGGGAGCTGTTTTTT.

The V and J genes are TRBV6-5 and TRBJ1-1; the D gene is possibly TRBD1 (5 bases). CDR3 length equals 13 residues. Germline CDR1 MNHEY, CDR2 SVGAGI. Trimming stripped 6 bases from V and 1 base from J, with 9 bases between. The CDR3 loop reads CASRVRANTEAFF. The CDR3 DNA reads as TGTGCCAGCAGGGTCAGGGCGAACACTGAAGCTTTCTTT.

The chain employs TRBV5-5 and TRBJ1-5; the D is unclear. This CDR3 has 15 amino acids. Deletions cut 0 bases from V and 0 bases from J, with 7 bases between. CDR1 is SGHKS and CDR2 is YYEKEE in the germline V gene (reference sequence). CDR3 DNA: TGTGCCAGCAGCTTGGCACTAAATAGCAATCAGCCCCAGCATTTT. This gives the protein CASSLALNSNQPQHF.

The CDR3 bases are TGTGCCACCAGTCCCACGCCACAGGGGCGGAACACTGAAGCTTTCTTT. It yields the protein CATSPTPQGRNTEAFF. The V call is TRBV24-1, the J call TRBJ1-1; TRBD1 matches 7 bases. CDR3 length: 16 amino acids. Germline CDR1 KGHDR, CDR2 SFDVKD. With 6 bases clipped from V and 1 base from J, the junction kept 10 bases outside the gene matches.

The chain joins TRBV2 to TRBJ1-2; TRBD1 is a possible D gene (5 bases). V gave up 1 base and J gave up 4 bases, with 13 bases separating them. Germline CDR1 is SNHLY and CDR2 is FYNNEI. The CDR3 sequence is 15 residues long. CDR3 DNA: TGTGCCAGCAGTGAAGTTGCGGGGGTGGGCTATGGCTACACCTTC. Its translation: CASSEVAGVGYGYTF.

The genes are TRBV28 and TRBJ2-5; 11 bases agree with TRBD1. The ends lost 6 bases at V and 4 bases at J; junction bases unmatched: 7. CDR1 is MDHEN and CDR2 is SYDVKM in the germline V gene. This CDR3 region has 15 residues. CDR3 coding DNA: TGTGCCAGCAGCCAGGACAGGGGGCAGGGAGAGACCCAGTACTTC. Translated, it gives CASSQDRGQGETQYF.

The V and J genes are TRBV11-2 and TRBJ1-6; a weak D match, TRBD1 (5 bases). There are 15 residues in the CDR3. The V gene's germline CDR1 is SGHAT and CDR2 FQNNGV. The germline V and J ends were trimmed by 5 bases and 7 bases, with 15 bases remaining between them. This CDR3 is CASSPTGTVNSPLHF. The DNA of the CDR3 is TGTGCCAGCAGCCCCACCGGGACCGTAAATTCACCCCTCCACTTT.

The chain combines TRBV29-1 with TRBJ1-4; 8 positions agree with TRBD1. Unmatched junction bases numbered 7, after V lost 7 bases and J lost 3 bases. This CDR3 is built from 14 residues. Germline-derived CDR1 and CDR2 are SQVTM and ANQGSEA. The CDR3 DNA reads TGCAGCGCATATCAGGGGGCGGCTAATGAAAAACTGTTTTTT. This translates into CSAYQGAANEKLFF.

The rearrangement joins TRBV7-3 to TRBJ2-2; 8 bases are a match to TRBD2. With V trimmed by 2 bases and J by 0 bases, 8 bases remained unmatched. Germline V CDR1 and CDR2: SGHTA, FQGTGA. There are 18 residues in the CDR3. The CDR3 bases are TGTGCCAGCAGCTTAGTCTCCACTAGCGGATCGAACACCGGGGAGCTGTTTTTT. Its protein is CASSLVSTSGSNTGELFF.

This chain links TRBV27 with TRBJ1-2; 9 bases align to TRBD1. CDR3 length: 15 amino acids. V was pared by 3 bases and J by 6 bases, with 8 bases of the junction left unmatched. Germline CDR1 is MNHEY and CDR2 is SMNVEV (reference sequence). CDR3 sequence: CASSLGTGLRDGYTF. The DNA of the CDR3 is TGTGCCAGCAGTTTGGGGACAGGGCTCCGGGATGGCTACACCTTC.

This clone was seen just once. This chain connects TRBV4-2 to TRBJ1-6; D unclear. The CDR3 is 18 amino acids. Germline CDR1 LGHNA, CDR2 YNFKEQ. The V end lost 1 base, the J end lost 5 bases, and 18 bases lay between the germline ends. This CDR3 is CASSQGVPRDLNNSPLHF. The CDR3 DNA reads as TGTGCCAGCAGCCAAGGGGTCCCCCGGGATCTGAATAATTCACCCCTCCACTTT.

This clone showed up just once. This rearrangement joins TRBV11-3 to TRBJ2-7; the match to TRBD1 covers 7 bases. V dropped 1 base and J dropped 3; count of bases not matched to a gene: 6. This CDR3 contains 15 residues. Germline CDR1 is SGHNT and CDR2 is YENEEA. The CDR3: CASSLGGGDYYEQYF. DNA of the CDR3: TGTGCCAGCAGCTTAGGAGGGGGCGACTACTACGAGCAGTACTTC.

The chain is built from TRBV15 and TRBJ1-5, with a weak D call TRBD1 (5 bases). Germline CDR1 LNHNV, CDR2 YYDKDF (reference sequence). The V gene lost 5 bases and the J gene lost 9 bases, with 14 bases spanning the gap. CDR3 length: 13 residues. This chain's CDR3 is CATSRTTKPPQHF. CDR3 coding DNA: TGTGCCACCAGCCGGACAACCAAACCGCCCCAGCATTTT.

This clone was counted only a few times. The chain carries TRBV9 and TRBJ2-1, with TRBD2 identical over 10 bases. This CDR3 is built from 16 residues. In germline, CDR1 is SGDLS, CDR2 YYNGEE. V trimming: 2 bases; J trimming: 9 bases; junction bases outside the gene matches: 11. Here the CDR3 DNA reads TGTGCCAGCAGCGTGGCCCTAGCGGGAGTACGGGGTGAGCAGTTCTTC. Translated: CASSVALAGVRGEQFF.

The rearrangement joins TRBV19 to TRBJ1-1; D unresolved. V shed 0 bases and J shed 6 bases, with 11 bases lying between them. CDR3 length: 14 residues. Germline V lookup: CDR1 LNHDA, CDR2 SQIVND (reference sequence). The CDR3 reads CASSIDLGRAEAFF. As DNA, the CDR3 is TGTGCCAGTAGTATAGACCTGGGGAGGGCTGAAGCTTTCTTT.

This sequence joins TRBV5-5 and TRBJ1-6; no definite D call. Trimming left V 2 bases short and J 7 bases short, with 13 bases between. This CDR3 has 15 residues. Germline V gene lookup returns CDR1 SGHKS and CDR2 YYEKEE (reference sequence). Here the CDR3 DNA reads TGTGCCAGCAGCTTCCTTGACGGACGAAATTCACCCCTCCACTTT. It specifies CASSFLDGRNSPLHF.

The chain's CDR3 is CASSFTGGNQPQHF. CDR3 DNA sequence: TGTGCCAGCAGCTTTACAGGGGGCAATCAGCCCCAGCATTTT. The chain employs TRBV7-9 and TRBJ1-5; the match to TRBD1 covers 7 bases. The trim removed 3 bases at V and 2 bases at J, leaving 1 base unmatched. The germline gives CDR1 SEHNR, CDR2 FQNEAQ (reference sequence). This CDR3 has 14 residues.